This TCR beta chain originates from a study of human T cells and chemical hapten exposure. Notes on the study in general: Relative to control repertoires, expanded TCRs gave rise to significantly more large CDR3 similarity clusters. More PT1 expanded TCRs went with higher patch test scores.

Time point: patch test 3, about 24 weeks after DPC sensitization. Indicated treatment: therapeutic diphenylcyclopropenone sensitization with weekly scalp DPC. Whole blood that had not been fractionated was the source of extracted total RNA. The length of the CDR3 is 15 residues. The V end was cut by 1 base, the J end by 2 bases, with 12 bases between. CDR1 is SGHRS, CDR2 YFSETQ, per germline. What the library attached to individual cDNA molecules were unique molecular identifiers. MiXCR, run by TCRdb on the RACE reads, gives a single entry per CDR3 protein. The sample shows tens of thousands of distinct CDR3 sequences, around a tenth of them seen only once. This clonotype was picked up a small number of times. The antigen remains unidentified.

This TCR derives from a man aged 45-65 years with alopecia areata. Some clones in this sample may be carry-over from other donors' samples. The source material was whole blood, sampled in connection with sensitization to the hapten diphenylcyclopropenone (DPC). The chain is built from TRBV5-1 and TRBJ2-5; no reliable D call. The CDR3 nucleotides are TGCGCCAGCAGCTTGAGGCGAAACCGTCAAGAGACCCAGTACTTC. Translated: CASSLRRNRQETQYF. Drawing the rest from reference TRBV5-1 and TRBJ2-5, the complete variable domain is KAGVTQTPRYLIKTRGQQVTLSCSPISGHRSVSWYQQTPGQGLQFLFEYFSETQRNKGNFPGRFSGRQFSNSRSEMNVSTLELGDSALYLCASSLRRNRQETQYFGPGTRLLVL.